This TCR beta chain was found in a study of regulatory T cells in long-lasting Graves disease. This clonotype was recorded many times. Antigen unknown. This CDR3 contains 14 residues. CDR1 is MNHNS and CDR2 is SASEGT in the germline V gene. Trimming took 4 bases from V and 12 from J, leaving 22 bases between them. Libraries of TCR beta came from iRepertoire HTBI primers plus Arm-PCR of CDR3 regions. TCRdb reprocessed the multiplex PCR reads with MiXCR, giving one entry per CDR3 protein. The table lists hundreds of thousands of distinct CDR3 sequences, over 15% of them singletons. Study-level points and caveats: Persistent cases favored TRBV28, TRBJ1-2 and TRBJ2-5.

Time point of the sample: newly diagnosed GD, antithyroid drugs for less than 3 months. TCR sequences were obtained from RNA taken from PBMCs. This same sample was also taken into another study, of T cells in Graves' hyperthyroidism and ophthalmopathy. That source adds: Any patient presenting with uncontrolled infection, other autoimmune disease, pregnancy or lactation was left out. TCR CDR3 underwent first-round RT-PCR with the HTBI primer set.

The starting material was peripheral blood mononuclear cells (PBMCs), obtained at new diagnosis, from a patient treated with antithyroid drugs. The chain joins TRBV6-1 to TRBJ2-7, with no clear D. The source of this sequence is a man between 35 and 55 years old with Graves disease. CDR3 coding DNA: TGTGCCAGCAGTGCAATGGATAACGCTCCTAATCGGTACTTC. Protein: CASSAMDNAPNRYF.